This T cell receptor beta chain was identified during a study of early T cells in non-severe SARS-CoV-2 infection. The CDR3 loop spans 14 amino acids. V lost 1 base and J lost 4, with 7 bases in between. The library protocol tagged individual cDNA molecules with unique molecular identifiers. In TCRdb, the 5' RACE reads were re-called with MiXCR into one record per CDR3 protein. The sample carries around 55,000 distinct CDR3 sequences, over 10% recorded once. Study-wide points: The study's VDJdb matching favored anti-spike CD8 responses and missed private and CD4 specificities.

Comment on this clonotype: No antigen is known for it.

This receptor was identified in an adult who was a healthcare worker with PCR-confirmed SARS-CoV-2 infection or an uninfected control (not recorded which). Sequencing was done on a sample of whole blood. This sequence joins TRBV12-3 or TRBV12-4 and TRBJ2-2, with a tentative D call TRBD1 (5 bases). The CDR3 coding sequence is TGTGCCAGCAGTTTAGGACAGACCACCGGGGAGCTGTTTTTT. Translated: CASSLGQTTGELFF.